This is a list of T cell receptor beta chains from one sample in a study of pediatric ulcerative colitis. The table came from immunoSEQ multiplex PCR; TCRdb's copy has only in-frame clones and leaves some out. The table shows 54,000 or so clones, with 75% to 90% occurring only once. Sequenced material: blood. These TCRs come from a boy aged 5-17 years who was a control in a study of pediatric ulcerative colitis. Both conserved end residues are part of each CDR3. The order of the fields is D gene, clone size, V gene, J gene, CDR3 protein, CDR3 DNA. D genes are given only for firm matches. Rows give clone size only sometimes, using once, few, many, or a class for an expanded clone.

TRBD1	few	TRBV5-1	TRBJ1-1	CASSRAGQGLNTEAFF	TGCGCCAGCAGCAGAGCGGGACAGGGTCTGAACACTGAAGCTTTCTTT
-	few	TRBV4-1	TRBJ1-2	CASSQTTGNHYGYTF	TGCGCCAGCAGCCAGACTACAGGGAATCACTATGGCTACACCTTC
-	once	TRBV11-2	TRBJ1-6	CASSLAGGNNSPLHF	TGTGCCAGCAGCTTGGCGGGGGGCAATAATTCACCCCTCCACTTT
TRBD2	few	TRBV6-1	TRBJ2-3	CASSELAGGGSTDTQYF	TGTGCCAGCAGTGAATTAGCGGGAGGCGGAAGCACAGATACGCAGTATTTT
TRBD1	few	TRBV6-1	TRBJ1-1	CASSLTGEWNTEAFF	TGTGCCAGCAGTCTCACAGGGGAGTGGAACACTGAAGCTTTCTTT
-	-	TRBV5-4	TRBJ2-7	CASSLSPGEAYEQYF	TGTGCCAGCAGCTTGTCTCCGGGAGAGGCTTACGAGCAGTACTTC
-	-	TRBV7-2	TRBJ1-1	CASSFTTSANTEAFF	TGTGCCAGCAGCTTCACCACATCGGCGAACACTGAAGCTTTCTTT
-	-	TRBV11-2	TRBJ1-4	CASSPSRGEEKLFF	TGTGCCAGCAGCCCCAGTAGGGGAGAGGAAAAACTGTTTTTT
-	-	TRBV27	TRBJ1-6	CASSLGGARSYNSPLHF	TGTGCCAGCAGTTTAGGGGGGGCGAGGTCCTATAATTCACCCCTCCACTTT
-	few	TRBV6-6	TRBJ1-5	CASSSNSNQPQHF	TGTGCCAGCAGTTCTAACAGCAATCAGCCCCAGCATTTT
TRBD1	-	TRBV27	TRBJ2-1	CASRGQGEGGEQFF	TGTGCCAGCAGGGGACAGGGTGAGGGGGGTGAGCAGTTCTTC
-	few	TRBV7-8	TRBJ2-1	CASSLELANEQFF	TGTGCCAGCAGCCTCGAACTAGCCAATGAGCAGTTCTTC
TRBD2	-	TRBV7-2	TRBJ2-3	CASSLALRGSGRGTDTQYF	TGTGCCAGCAGCTTAGCCCTGAGAGGTAGCGGGAGGGGCACAGATACGCAGTATTTT
TRBD2	-	TRBV7-9	TRBJ2-1	CASSLEVAGIGNEQFF	TGTGCCAGCAGCTTAGAGGTAGCGGGGATTGGGAATGAGCAGTTCTTC
-	-	TRBV29-1	TRBJ1-2	CSVEVGVLGNGYTF	TGCAGCGTTGAGGTGGGGGTGCTGGGTAATGGCTACACCTTC
TRBD2	-	TRBV4-1	TRBJ2-1	CASSQGIAGVYNEQFF	TGCGCCAGCAGCCAAGGGATAGCGGGAGTATACAATGAGCAGTTCTTC
-	-	TRBV6-1	TRBJ1-2	CASRGKRESSGYTF	TGTGCCAGCAGGGGTAAACGGGAGTCAAGTGGCTACACCTTC
TRBD1	few	TRBV7-2	TRBJ1-2	CASSLDNRGLRHTF	TGTGCCAGCAGCTTAGATAACAGGGGGCTCCGGCACACCTTC
TRBD1	-	TRBV28	TRBJ1-2	CASSGTALYYGYTF	TGTGCCAGCAGTGGGACAGCACTCTACTATGGCTACACCTTC
-	-	TRBV21-1	TRBJ2-5	CASSKQKGTTKYQETQYF	TGTGCCAGCAGCAAACAAAAAGGGACTACCAAATACCAAGAGACCCAGTACTTC
-	-	TRBV10-3	TRBJ2-5	CAISRAGQETQYF	TGTGCCATCTCGAGGGCCGGCCAAGAGACCCAGTACTTC
TRBD1	-	TRBV25-1	TRBJ1-2	CASSVKEGDSTF	TGTGCCAGCAGTGTAAAAGAAGGGGACAGCACCTTC
TRBD1	-	TRBV11-2	TRBJ2-7	CASSSYRTGGYEQYF	TGTGCCAGCAGCTCTTACAGGACAGGGGGCTACGAGCAGTACTTC
-	once	TRBV5-1	TRBJ2-5	CASSLLIQETQYF	TGCGCCAGCAGCTTGTTGATCCAAGAGACCCAGTACTTC
-	-	TRBV15	TRBJ1-6	CATSRNLDNSPLHF	TGTGCCACCAGCAGAAACTTGGATAATTCACCCCTCCACTTT
-	few	TRBV5-6	TRBJ2-2	CASSLARGPVTGELFF	TGTGCCAGCAGCTTGGCTCGGGGACCGGTCACCGGGGAGCTGTTTTTT
TRBD2	-	TRBV6-1	TRBJ2-3	CASSESFSTSGGLTDTQYF	TGTGCCAGCAGTGAATCTTTTAGTACTAGCGGGGGCCTCACAGATACGCAGTATTTT
TRBD2	-	TRBV27	TRBJ2-1	CASSLSALAGVYNEQFF	TGTGCCAGCAGTTTATCCGCACTAGCGGGGGTCTACAATGAGCAGTTCTTC
-	-	TRBV9	TRBJ2-3	CASSVAGHRTDTQYF	TGTGCCAGCAGCGTAGCTGGACATCGCACAGATACGCAGTATTTT
-	-	TRBV4-1	TRBJ2-5	CASSQDVGEETQYF	TGCGCCAGCAGCCAAGATGTCGGGGAAGAGACCCAGTACTTC
TRBD1	once	TRBV7-2	TRBJ1-2	CASSPQGAQGYTF	TGTGCCAGCAGTCCACAGGGGGCGCAAGGCTACACCTTC
-	-	TRBV7-2	TRBJ1-2	CASSLYPPPQGLSRYGYTF	TGTGCCAGCAGCTTATATCCCCCCCCGCAGGGGCTTTCACGATATGGCTACACCTTC
-	-	TRBV10-1	TRBJ2-3	CASSESEGGTQYF	TGCGCCAGCAGTGAGTCGGAGGGGGGTACGCAGTATTTT
-	few	TRBV5-1	TRBJ1-1	CASSSSVNTEAFF	TGCGCCAGCAGCTCGTCCGTGAACACTGAAGCTTTCTTT
TRBD1	-	TRBV5-1	TRBJ2-7	CASSGTGNEQYF	TGCGCCAGCAGCGGGACAGGGAACGAGCAGTACTTC
-	-	TRBV28	TRBJ1-2	CASSLLGDYGYTF	TGTGCCAGCAGTTTGTTGGGTGACTATGGCTACACCTTC
-	-	TRBV19	TRBJ1-2	CASSIDHDPYGYTF	TGTGCCAGTAGTATAGATCATGATCCCTATGGCTACACCTTC
-	-	TRBV18	TRBJ1-5	CASSRISDQPQHF	TGTGCCAGCTCACGCATTTCGGATCAGCCCCAGCATTTT
-	-	TRBV9	TRBJ1-2	CASSVAVPATSNYGYTF	TGTGCCAGCAGCGTAGCGGTTCCCGCAACATCTAACTATGGCTACACCTTC
-	-	TRBV18	TRBJ1-5	CASSTNRDAVNYQPQHF	TGTGCCAGCTCAACCAACAGGGATGCGGTTAATTATCAGCCCCAGCATTTT
TRBD1	-	TRBV5-6	TRBJ1-1	CASSLFWDRSPNTEAFF	TGTGCCAGCAGCTTGTTTTGGGACAGGTCTCCGAACACTGAAGCTTTCTTT
-	once	TRBV11-3	TRBJ2-7	CASSFSPGEQYF	TGTGCCAGCAGCTTCTCCCCTGGGGAGCAGTACTTC
TRBD1	-	TRBV30	TRBJ1-5	CAWARKIQGVSNQPQHF	TGTGCCTGGGCTAGGAAAATACAGGGGGTAAGCAATCAGCCCCAGCATTTT
-	-	TRBV28	TRBJ1-1	CASSFRRNTEAFF	TGTGCCAGCAGTTTTCGACGGAACACTGAAGCTTTCTTT
TRBD1	-	TRBV10-3	TRBJ1-5	CAISGGGQTNQPQHF	TGTGCCATCAGTGGGGGGGGACAGACCAATCAGCCCCAGCATTTT
TRBD1	-	TRBV7-9	TRBJ2-7	CASSWTGREQYF	TGTGCCAGCAGCTGGACAGGGCGCGAGCAGTACTTC
-	-	TRBV20-1	TRBJ2-7	CSATRYYEQYF	TGCAGTGCTACGCGGTACTACGAGCAGTACTTC
-	-	TRBV28	TRBJ2-7	CASSLSWTSSYEQYF	TGTGCCAGCAGTTTATCGTGGACCAGCTCCTACGAGCAGTACTTC
-	-	TRBV5-1	TRBJ2-5	CASSLVSGAQETQYF	TGCGCCAGCAGCTTGGTTTCTGGAGCCCAAGAGACCCAGTACTTC
TRBD1	once	TRBV4-2	TRBJ2-7	CASSQEGEGQGYEQYF	TGTGCCAGCAGCCAAGAAGGGGAAGGACAGGGGTACGAGCAGTACTTC
-	once	TRBV5-1	TRBJ2-3	CASRLENTDTQYF	TGCGCCAGCCGACTAGAAAACACAGATACGCAGTATTTT
-	-	TRBV9	TRBJ2-1	CASSAGQVGLYNEQFF	TGTGCCAGCAGCGCCGGACAAGTAGGGTTATACAATGAGCAGTTCTTC
TRBD1	-	TRBV19	TRBJ2-7	CASSQTGLAYEQYF	TGTGCCAGTAGTCAGACAGGGCTAGCCTACGAGCAGTACTTC
-	-	TRBV9	TRBJ1-2	CASSRADSTAFTNYGYTF	TGTGCCAGCAGCAGGGCGGACAGCACAGCCTTTACTAACTATGGCTACACCTTC
-	-	TRBV27	TRBJ1-4	CASSYGRRSEGEKLFF	TGTGCCAGCAGTTACGGGCGTCGGTCCGAGGGGGAAAAACTGTTTTTT